The present T cell receptor beta chain was sequenced within a study of CD8 T cells in ankylosing spondylitis. In the case of this clonotype: No antigen is known for it.

MiXCR, applied by TCRdb to the 5' RACE reads, yields one record per CDR3 protein. The sample contains 150,000 to 200,000 distinct CDR3 sequences, about 16% of which appear only once. Study-wide points: Significant enrichment of disease-linked clones was reportedly seen in matched ankylosing spondylitis synovial fluid.

This TCR derives from a male donor with ankylosing spondylitis or in good health (not recorded which). The sequenced sample was blood, either unsorted or a sorted T cell fraction (not recorded which).

CDR3 residues: CASSPGPDPDTQYF. The DNA of the CDR3 is TGTGCCAGCAGCCCAGGACCCGACCCAGATACGCAGTATTTT. This rearrangement joins TRBV7-9 to TRBJ2-3; D call uncertain. The V end was cut by 5 bases, the J end by 4 bases, with 13 bases between. The CDR3 consists of 14 residues. Germline lookup yields CDR1 SEHNR and CDR2 FQNEAQ (reference sequence).